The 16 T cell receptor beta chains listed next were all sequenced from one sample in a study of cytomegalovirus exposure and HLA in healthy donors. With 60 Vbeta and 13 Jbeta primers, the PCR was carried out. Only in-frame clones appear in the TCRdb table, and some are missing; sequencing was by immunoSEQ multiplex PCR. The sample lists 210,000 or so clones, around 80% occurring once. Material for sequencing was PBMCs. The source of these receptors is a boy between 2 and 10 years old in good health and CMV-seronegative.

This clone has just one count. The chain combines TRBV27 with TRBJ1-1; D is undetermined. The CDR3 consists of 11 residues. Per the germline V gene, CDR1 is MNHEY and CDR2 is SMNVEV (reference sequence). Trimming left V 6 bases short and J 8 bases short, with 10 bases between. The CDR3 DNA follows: TGTGCCAGCAGATCTGGACTGGAAGCTTTCTTT. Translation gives CASRSGLEAFF.

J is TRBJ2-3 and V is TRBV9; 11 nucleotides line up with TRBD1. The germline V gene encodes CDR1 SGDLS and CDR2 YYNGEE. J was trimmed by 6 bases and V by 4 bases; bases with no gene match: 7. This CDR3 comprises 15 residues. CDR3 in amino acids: CASSTGQGAPDTQYF. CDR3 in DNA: TGTGCCAGCAGCACTGGACAGGGGGCGCCTGATACGCAGTATTTT.

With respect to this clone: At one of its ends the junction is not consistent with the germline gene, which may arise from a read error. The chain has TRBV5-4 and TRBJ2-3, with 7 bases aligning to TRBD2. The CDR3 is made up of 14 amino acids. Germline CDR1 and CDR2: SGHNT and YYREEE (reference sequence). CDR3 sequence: CASSLGEGTDTQYF. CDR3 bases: TGTGCCAGCAGCTTGGGGGAGGGCACGGATACGCAGTATTTT.

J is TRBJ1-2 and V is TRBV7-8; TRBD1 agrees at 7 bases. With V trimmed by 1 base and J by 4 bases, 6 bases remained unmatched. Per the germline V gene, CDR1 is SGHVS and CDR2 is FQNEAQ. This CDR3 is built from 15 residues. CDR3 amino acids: CASSLVGTVGYGYTF. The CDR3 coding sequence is TGTGCCAGCAGCTTAGTGGGGACAGTCGGCTATGGCTACACCTTC. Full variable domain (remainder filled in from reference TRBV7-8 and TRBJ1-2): GAGVSQSPRYKVAKRGQDVALRCDPISGHVSLFWYQQALGQGPEFLTYFQNEAQLDKSGLPSDRFFAERPEGSVSTLKIQRTQQEDSAVYLCASSLVGTVGYGYTFGSGTRLTVV.

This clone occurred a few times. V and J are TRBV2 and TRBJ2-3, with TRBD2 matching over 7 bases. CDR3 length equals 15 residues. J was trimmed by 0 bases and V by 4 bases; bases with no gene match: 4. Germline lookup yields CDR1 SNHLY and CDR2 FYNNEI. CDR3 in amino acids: CASSGGGPSTDTQYF. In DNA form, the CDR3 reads TGTGCCAGCAGTGGCGGGGGACCTAGCACAGATACGCAGTATTTT.

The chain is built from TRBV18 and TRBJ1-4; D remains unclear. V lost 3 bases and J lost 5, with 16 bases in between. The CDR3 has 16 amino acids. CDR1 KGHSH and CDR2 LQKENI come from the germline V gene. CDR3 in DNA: TGTGCCAGCTCACCGGAGGTCAGAACTATCAATGAAAAACTGTTTTTT. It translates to CASSPEVRTINEKLFF. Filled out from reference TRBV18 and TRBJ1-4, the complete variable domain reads NAGVMQNPRHLVRRRGQEARLRCSPMKGHSHVYWYRQLPEEGLKFMVYLQKENIIDESGMPKERFSAEFPKEGPSILRIQQVVRGDSAAYFCASSPEVRTINEKLFFGSGTQLSVL.

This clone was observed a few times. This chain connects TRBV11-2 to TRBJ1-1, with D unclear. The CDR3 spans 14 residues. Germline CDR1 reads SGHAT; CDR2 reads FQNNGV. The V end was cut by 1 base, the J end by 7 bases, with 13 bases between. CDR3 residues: CASSLGGALGEAFF. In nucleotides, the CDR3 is TGTGCCAGCAGCTTAGGAGGCGCTTTGGGTGAAGCTTTCTTT.

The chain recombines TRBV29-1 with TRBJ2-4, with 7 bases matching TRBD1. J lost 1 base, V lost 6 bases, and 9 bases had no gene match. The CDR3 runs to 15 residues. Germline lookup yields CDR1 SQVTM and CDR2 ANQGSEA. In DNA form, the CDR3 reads TGCAGCGTGAGGGTAACAGGGGTGGCCAAAAACATTCAGTACTTC. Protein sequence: CSVRVTGVAKNIQYF.

The CDR3, as DNA: TGTGCCAGCAGTGAGGAGCGGGTAGGCTACAATGAGCAGTTCTTC. It translates to CASSEERVGYNEQFF. This chain uses TRBV6-4 with TRBJ2-1; D is perhaps TRBD2 (6 bases). CDR3 length equals 15 residues. Germline V gives CDR1 MRHNA, CDR2 SNTAGT. Trimming removed 3 bases at V and 3 bases at J, with 12 bases between.

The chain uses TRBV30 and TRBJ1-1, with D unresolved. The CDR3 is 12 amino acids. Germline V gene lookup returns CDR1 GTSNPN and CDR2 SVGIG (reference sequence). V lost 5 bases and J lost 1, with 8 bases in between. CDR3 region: CAWDTPNTEAFF. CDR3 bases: TGTGCCTGGGACACGCCGAACACTGAAGCTTTCTTT.

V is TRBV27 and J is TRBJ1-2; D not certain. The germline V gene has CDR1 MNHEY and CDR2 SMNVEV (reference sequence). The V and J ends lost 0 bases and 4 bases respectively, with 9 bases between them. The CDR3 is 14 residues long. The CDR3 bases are TGTGCCAGCAGTTTATCCCCGGGTAGCTATGGCTACACCTTC. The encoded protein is CASSLSPGSYGYTF.

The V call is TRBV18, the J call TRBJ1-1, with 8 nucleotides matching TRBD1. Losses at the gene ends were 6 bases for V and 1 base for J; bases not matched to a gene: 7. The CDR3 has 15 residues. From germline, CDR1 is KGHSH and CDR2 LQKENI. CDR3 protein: CASSSTGQGNTEAFF. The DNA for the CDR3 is TGTGCCAGCTCGTCCACCGGACAGGGGAACACTGAAGCTTTCTTT.

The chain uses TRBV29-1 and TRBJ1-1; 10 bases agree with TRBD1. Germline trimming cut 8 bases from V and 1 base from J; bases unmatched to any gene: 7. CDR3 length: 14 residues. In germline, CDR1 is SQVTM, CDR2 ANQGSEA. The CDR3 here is CSTDRGQENTEAFF. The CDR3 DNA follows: TGCAGCACAGACAGGGGGCAGGAGAACACTGAAGCTTTCTTT.

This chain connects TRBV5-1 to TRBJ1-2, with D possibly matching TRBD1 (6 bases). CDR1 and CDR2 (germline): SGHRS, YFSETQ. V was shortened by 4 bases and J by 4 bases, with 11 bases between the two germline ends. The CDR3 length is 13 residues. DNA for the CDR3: TGCGCCAGCAGCGGTTCAGGGGCCTATGGCTACACCTTC. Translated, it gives CASSGSGAYGYTF. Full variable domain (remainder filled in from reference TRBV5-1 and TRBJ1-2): KAGVTQTPRYLIKTRGQQVTLSCSPISGHRSVSWYQQTPGQGLQFLFEYFSETQRNKGNFPGRFSGRQFSNSRSEMNVSTLELGDSALYLCASSGSGAYGYTFGSGTRLTVV.

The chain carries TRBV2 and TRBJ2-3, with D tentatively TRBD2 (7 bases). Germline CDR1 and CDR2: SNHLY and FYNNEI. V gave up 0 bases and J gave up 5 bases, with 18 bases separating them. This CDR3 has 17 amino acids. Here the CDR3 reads CASSEAGGSSRGDTQYF. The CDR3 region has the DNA TGTGCCAGCAGTGAAGCGGGAGGGTCTAGCAGGGGAGATACGCAGTATTTT.

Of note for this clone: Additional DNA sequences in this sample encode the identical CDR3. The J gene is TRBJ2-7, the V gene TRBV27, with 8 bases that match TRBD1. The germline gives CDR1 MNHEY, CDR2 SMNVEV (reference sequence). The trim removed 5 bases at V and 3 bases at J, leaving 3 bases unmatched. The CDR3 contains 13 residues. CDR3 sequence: CASSPGGYYEQYF. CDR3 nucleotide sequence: TGTGCCAGCAGTCCAGGGGGCTACTACGAGCAGTACTTC.